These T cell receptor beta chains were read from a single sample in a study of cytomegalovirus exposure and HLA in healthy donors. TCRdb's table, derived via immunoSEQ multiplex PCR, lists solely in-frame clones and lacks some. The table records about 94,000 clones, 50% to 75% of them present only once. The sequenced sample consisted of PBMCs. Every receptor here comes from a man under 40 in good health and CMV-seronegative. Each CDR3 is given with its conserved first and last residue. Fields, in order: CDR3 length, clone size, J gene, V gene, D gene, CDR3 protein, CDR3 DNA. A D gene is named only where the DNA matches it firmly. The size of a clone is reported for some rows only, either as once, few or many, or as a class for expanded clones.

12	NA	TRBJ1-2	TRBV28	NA	CASSKGPYGYTF	TGTGCCAGCAGTAAGGGGCCCTATGGCTACACCTTC
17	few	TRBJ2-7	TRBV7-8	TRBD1	CASSPRIPRQGANEQYF	TGTGCCAGCAGCCCACGTATCCCTCGACAGGGGGCCAACGAGCAGTACTTC
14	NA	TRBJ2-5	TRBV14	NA	CASSPPEFDGTQYF	TGTGCCAGCAGCCCTCCGGAGTTTGACGGGACCCAGTACTTC
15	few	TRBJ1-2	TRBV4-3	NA	CASSQDPGAWDGYTF	TGCGCCAGCAGCCAAGATCCAGGGGCGTGGGATGGCTACACCTTC
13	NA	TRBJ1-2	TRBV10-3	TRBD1	CAISETGGDGYTF	TGTGCCATCAGCGAAACAGGGGGCGATGGCTACACCTTC
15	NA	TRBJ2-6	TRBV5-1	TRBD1	CASSWTGAGANVLTF	TGCGCCAGCAGCTGGACAGGGGCAGGGGCCAACGTCCTGACTTTC
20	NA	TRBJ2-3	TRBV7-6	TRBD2	CASSLSLRLAGGPVTDTQYF	TGTGCCAGCAGCTTAAGCCTCAGACTAGCGGGAGGGCCTGTTACAGATACGCAGTATTTT
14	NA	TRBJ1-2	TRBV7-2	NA	CASSLGQVPKGYTF	TGTGCCAGCAGCTTAGGACAGGTCCCAAAGGGCTACACCTTC
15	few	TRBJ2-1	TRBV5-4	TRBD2	CASSLMGGPGNEQFF	TGTGCCAGCAGCTTGATGGGAGGGCCGGGAAATGAGCAGTTCTTC
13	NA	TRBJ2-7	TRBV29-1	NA	CSVEAGANYEQYF	TGCAGCGTTGAGGCAGGGGCAAACTACGAGCAGTACTTC
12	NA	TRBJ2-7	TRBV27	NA	CASSLGGMEQYF	TGTGCCAGCAGTTTAGGGGGGATGGAGCAGTACTTC
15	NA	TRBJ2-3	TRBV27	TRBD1	CASSVRDRRADTQYF	TGTGCCAGCAGTGTCAGGGACAGACGGGCCGATACGCAGTATTTT
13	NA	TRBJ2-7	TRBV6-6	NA	CASIPGDTYEQYF	TGTGCCAGCATACCGGGTGATACCTACGAGCAGTACTTC
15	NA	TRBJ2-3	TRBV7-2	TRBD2	CASSSGLAGADTQYF	TGTGCCAGCAGCTCTGGACTAGCGGGGGCGGATACGCAGTATTTT
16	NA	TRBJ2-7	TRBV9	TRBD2	CASSVSRASGIHEQYF	TGTGCCAGCAGCGTAAGTAGGGCTAGCGGGATCCACGAGCAGTACTTC
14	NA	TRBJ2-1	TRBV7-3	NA	CASSLAGRGNEQFF	TGTGCCAGCAGCTTAGCGGGGAGGGGGAATGAGCAGTTCTTC
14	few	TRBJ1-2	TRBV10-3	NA	CAISALDSNYGYTF	TGTGCCATCAGTGCCCTTGACAGCAACTATGGCTACACCTTC
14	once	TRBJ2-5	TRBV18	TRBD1	CASSHRGPEETQYF	TGTGCCAGCTCACACAGGGGGCCGGAAGAGACCCAGTACTTC
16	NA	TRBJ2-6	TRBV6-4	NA	CASSASGNSGANVLTF	TGTGCCAGCAGTGCTTCGGGAAACTCTGGGGCCAACGTCCTGACTTTC
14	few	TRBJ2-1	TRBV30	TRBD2	CAWRLVGRGDEQFF	TGTGCCTGGAGATTGGTGGGGCGGGGGGATGAGCAGTTCTTC